Listed here is a single T cell receptor (beta chain). The antigen is not known. This entry is derived from a study of response to subunit inactivated influenza vaccine. Overall study results and limits: Authors suggested each seasonal influenza vaccination recruits few new T cells.

TCRdb fed the RT-PCR reads into MiXCR, producing one record per CDR3 protein. This sample carries about 540,000 distinct CDR3 sequences, approximately 14% of them seen once, and the ten largest clones take 8.5% to 14%. Germline CDR1 is LGHDT and CDR2 is YNNKEL (reference sequence). V dropped 8 bases and J dropped 5; count of bases not matched to a gene: 14. CDR3 size: 15 residues. The sequencing here drew on PBMCs from blood, taken 11 to 12 days after vaccination. This TCR came from a man aged 50-60 years who received an inactivated influenza vaccine. The chain has TRBV3-1 and TRBJ2-7, with 8 bases that match TRBD1. CDR3 DNA sequence: TGTGCCAGCTGCCCGACAGGGGCGGTGGGTCACGAGCAGTACTTC. This codes for CASCPTGAVGHEQYF.